The 14 T cell receptor beta chains below come from one sample, sequenced in a study of T cell responses to AZD1222 COVID-19 vaccine. Produced via immunoSEQ multiplex PCR; TCRdb's table is partial and in-frame only. The repertoire consists of about 100,000 clones, with around nine tenths occurring once and the leading ten covering about a sixth. Material: peripheral blood, obtained on day 0 of AZD1222 vaccination. These receptors all stem from an adult in good health.

CDR3 protein: CASSIDNQPQHF. In DNA form, the CDR3 reads TGTGCCAGCAGTATCGACAATCAGCCCCAGCATTTT. V usage is TRBV5-4 and J usage is TRBJ1-5; D is undetermined. The germline CDR1 and CDR2 sequences are SGHNT and YYREEE (reference sequence). Trimming shortened V by 5 bases and J by 3 bases, and 6 bases separated the two germline ends. This CDR3 region has 12 residues.

The chain recombines TRBV5-1 with TRBJ1-2; D unclear. The germline CDR1 and CDR2 sequences are SGHRS and YFSETQ. V was pared by 0 bases and J by 4 bases, with 7 bases between. The CDR3 runs 13 residues. This CDR3 is CASSLELGYGYTF. CDR3 in DNA: TGCGCCAGCAGCTTGGAGTTGGGCTATGGCTACACCTTC.

CDR3 protein: CATSDQGSGEAFF. CDR3 nucleotide sequence: TGTGCCACCAGTGACCAGGGGTCGGGTGAAGCTTTCTTT. V is TRBV24-1 and J is TRBJ1-1; maybe TRBD1 (6 bases). Trimming removed 4 bases at V and 7 bases at J, with 12 bases between. The length of the CDR3 is 13 residues. Germline loops: CDR1 KGHDR, CDR2 SFDVKD.

This clone was detected once. V and J are TRBV5-1 and TRBJ2-7, with unresolved D. V lost 4 bases, J lost 4 bases, and 9 bases lay in between. The CDR3 is 12 amino acids. Germline V CDR1 and CDR2: SGHRS, YFSETQ. CDR3 DNA sequence: TGCGCCAGCAGCACCAATGCTTACGAGCAGTACTTC. As protein: CASSTNAYEQYF.

The V and J genes are TRBV24-1 and TRBJ2-1, with 10 bases lining up with TRBD1. The CDR3 length is 20 residues. V lost 3 bases, J lost 2 bases, and 15 bases stayed unmatched. From germline, CDR1 is KGHDR and CDR2 SFDVKD. The CDR3 protein is CATSDLIKTGGGTTYNEQFF. The CDR3 coding sequence is TGTGCCACCAGTGATCTTATCAAGACAGGGGGCGGGACCACCTACAATGAGCAGTTCTTC.

This chain joins TRBV6-1 and TRBJ1-5; no clear D. Trimming removed 1 base at V and 6 bases at J, with 19 bases between. The CDR3 is made up of 17 amino acids. Germline assignment: CDR1 MNHNS and CDR2 SASEGT. Here the CDR3 reads CASSEGRFSRRGQPQHF. Here the CDR3 DNA reads TGTGCCAGCAGTGAAGGTAGATTCTCCCGCCGTGGTCAGCCCCAGCATTTT.

This clone occurred a few times. This chain connects TRBV10-3 to TRBJ1-6, with D hard to call. V was clipped by 8 bases and J by 10 bases, with 12 bases between them. The CDR3 consists of 12 residues. CDR1 is ENHRY and CDR2 is SYGVKD in the germline V gene. The CDR3 region has the DNA TGTGCCATCGGGAAGGGAAACTCACCCCTCCACTTT. The encoded protein is CAIGKGNSPLHF.

This sequence joins TRBV5-4 and TRBJ1-3; D is ambiguous. Germline CDR1 SGHNT, CDR2 YYREEE (reference sequence). Trimming removed 0 bases at V and 0 bases at J, with 13 bases between. This CDR3 has 17 amino acids. Here the CDR3 reads CASSLAESRSSGNTIYF. CDR3 DNA: TGTGCCAGCAGCTTGGCGGAGAGCAGGAGCTCTGGAAACACCATATATTTT.

This clone appeared many times. The chain employs TRBV4-3 and TRBJ2-2, with D perhaps matching TRBD1 (6 bases). In germline, CDR1 is LGHNA, CDR2 YSLEER. The CDR3 is 16 residues long. Trimming took off 1 base at V and 2 bases at J, with 11 bases between the two ends. CDR3 DNA sequence: TGCGCCAGCAGCCAAGGCTACAGGGAAAACACCGGGGAGCTGTTTTTT. Amino acid sequence: CASSQGYRENTGELFF.

This clone was observed a single time. The chain recombines TRBV5-1 with TRBJ1-2; TRBD1 matches at 7 bases. The CDR3 extends over 15 amino acids. With 3 bases clipped from V and 0 bases from J, the junction kept 5 bases outside the gene matches. Germline loops: CDR1 SGHRS, CDR2 YFSETQ. In DNA form, the CDR3 reads TGCGCCAGCAGCTATGGACAGGCATCTAACTATGGCTACACCTTC. It translates to CASSYGQASNYGYTF.

V usage is TRBV19 and J usage is TRBJ2-6; perhaps TRBD1 as D (6 bases). V was trimmed by 10 bases and J by 0 bases, leaving 16 bases between them. Germline-derived CDR1 and CDR2 are LNHDA and SQIVND (reference sequence). The length of the CDR3 is 16 residues. CDR3 protein: CATSGWGPSGANVLTF. The CDR3 bases are TGTGCCACCTCCGGGTGGGGGCCCTCTGGGGCCAACGTCCTGACTTTC.

This clone turned up a few times. The CDR3 sequence is CARSRRQGVYGYTF. Here the CDR3 DNA reads TGTGCCAGAAGCCGAAGACAGGGTGTCTATGGCTACACCTTC. The genes are TRBV5-3 and TRBJ1-2; 7 bases match TRBD1. TRBV5-3 is classed as an ORF, of uncertain function. CDR3 length: 14 residues. V shed 4 bases, J shed 4 bases, and the junction held 7 bases outside the gene matches.

The chain is built from TRBV21-1 and TRBJ2-7; no check of the table's D call, TRBD1, against the DNA was made. TRBV21-1 constitutes a pseudogene. The CDR3 contains 10 residues. As DNA, the CDR3 is TGTGCCAGAACGTACAACGAGCAGTACTTC. It yields the protein CARTYNEQYF.

The chain is built from TRBV6-6 and TRBJ1-5; 7 bases agree with TRBD1. The V and J ends lost 5 bases and 1 base, in that order; junction bases with no gene match: 11. CDR1 is MNHNY and CDR2 is SVGAGI in the germline V gene (reference sequence). The length of the CDR3 is 17 residues. CDR3 sequence reads: CASSLDRALMSNQPQHF. The CDR3 nucleotides read TGTGCCAGCAGTCTAGACAGGGCCTTAATGAGCAATCAGCCCCAGCATTTT.